The 30 T cell receptor beta chains listed next were all sequenced from one sample in a study of T cells after yellow fever vaccination. TCRdb independently ran MiXCR on the 5' RACE reads; one entry per CDR3 protein. The sample includes around 350,000 distinct CDR3 sequences, roughly 6.2% of them seen just once. The source material was PBMCs, sampled 5 days after the yellow fever booster vaccination. These receptors came from a man aged 25 to 45 who received the YFV17D yellow fever vaccine.

The chain links TRBV6-2 or TRBV6-3 to TRBJ1-2; maybe TRBD1 (6 bases). CDR1 and CDR2 (germline): MNHEY, SVGEGT. This CDR3 region has 16 residues. Trimming shortened V by 6 bases and J by 4 bases, and 21 bases separated the two germline ends. CDR3 region: CASRARGGRIGYGYTF. In nucleotides, the CDR3 is TGTGCCAGCAGGGCGAGGGGGGGCCGGATCGGCTATGGCTACACCTTC.

The V call is TRBV19, the J call TRBJ2-7; 9 bases align to TRBD2. The CDR3 has 15 residues. V was clipped by 6 bases and J by 5 bases; unmatched bases: 11. Germline V CDR1 and CDR2: LNHDA, SQIVND (reference sequence). The chain's CDR3 is CASSPLSGSYHEQYF. The CDR3 DNA sequence: TGTGCCAGTAGCCCACTTAGCGGGAGTTACCACGAGCAGTACTTC.

Here the CDR3 reads CSATTGARLNSPLHF. The CDR3 DNA reads as TGCAGTGCTACAACAGGGGCTCGGTTGAATTCACCCCTCCACTTT. The gene calls are TRBV20-1 and TRBJ1-6; 7 bases match TRBD1. The junction had 10 bases not matched to a gene; V was cut back by 4 bases and J by 7 bases. CDR1 DFQATT and CDR2 SNEGSKA come from the germline V gene (reference sequence). The CDR3 is 15 residues long.

The chain joins TRBV7-9 to TRBJ2-6; no reliable D call. V lost 5 bases and J 1 base, leaving 3 bases between the germline ends. Germline loops: CDR1 SEHNR, CDR2 FQNEAQ (reference sequence). This CDR3 comprises 13 residues. The chain's CDR3 is CASSGSGANVLTF. CDR3 nucleotides: TGTGCCAGCAGCGGATCTGGGGCCAACGTCCTGACTTTC.

This clonotype showed up just a few times. The genes are TRBV7-2 and TRBJ1-2; D gene uncertain. The CDR3 has 14 residues. The germline V gene encodes CDR1 SGHTA and CDR2 FQGNSA. The V end lost 5 bases, the J end lost 5 bases, and 15 bases lay between the germline ends. CDR3 region: CASSAGRSIYGYTF. CDR3 bases: TGTGCCAGCAGCGCAGGACGGTCGATATATGGCTACACCTTC.

The genes are TRBV20-1 and TRBJ1-2, with a weak D call TRBD1 (6 bases). CDR1 and CDR2 from the germline V gene are DFQATT and SNEGSKA (reference sequence). The CDR3 contains 14 residues. The V and J ends lost 0 bases and 7 bases respectively, with 15 bases between them. This CDR3 is CSARDGTGHAGYTF. CDR3 bases: TGCAGTGCTAGAGATGGTACAGGGCATGCTGGCTACACCTTC.

V is TRBV12-3 or TRBV12-4 and J is TRBJ2-7; D not certain. Trimming shortened V by 8 bases and J by 3 bases, and 8 bases separated the two germline ends. There are 11 residues in the CDR3. CDR3 amino acids: CASLGSYEQYF. CDR3 DNA: TGTGCCAGCCTAGGAAGCTACGAGCAGTACTTC.

This clonotype showed up just a few times. V usage is TRBV6-5 and J usage is TRBJ2-7, with D perhaps TRBD2 (6 bases). Germline CDR1 is MNHEY and CDR2 is SVGAGI. The CDR3 length is 15 residues. Trimming cost V 2 bases and J 4 bases, with 15 bases left between them. The CDR3 loop reads CASSYGTGVVYEQYF. The DNA of the CDR3 is TGTGCCAGCAGTTACGGGACGGGAGTGGTTTACGAGCAGTACTTC.

This clonotype occurred many times. This sequence joins TRBV9 and TRBJ2-2; D is undetermined. Trimming took 1 base from V and 4 from J, leaving 5 bases between them. CDR1 is SGDLS, CDR2 YYNGEE, per germline. The CDR3 sequence is 13 residues long. The CDR3 loop reads CASSVYSTGELFF. DNA of the CDR3: TGTGCCAGCAGCGTATACAGCACCGGGGAGCTGTTTTTT.

This clonotype was seen only once. Its ends do not fully match the called genes, so a read error is possible. The CDR3 loop is CASSVETSASTDMQYF. DNA of the CDR3: TGTGCCAGCAGTGTGGAAACTAGCGCTAGCACAGATATGCAGTATTTT. This chain connects TRBV2 to TRBJ2-3; TRBD2 matches 7 bases. CDR1 SNHLY and CDR2 FYNNEI come from the germline V gene. The CDR3 contains 16 residues.

This clonotype was observed at least ten times. The CDR3 nucleotides are TGCGCCAGCAGCTGGACAGGGGACGCTGAAGCTTTCTTT. Protein sequence: CASSWTGDAEAFF. The chain carries TRBV5-1 and TRBJ1-1; TRBD1 agrees at 9 bases. J was trimmed by 6 bases and V by 3 bases; bases with no gene match: 3. The germline V gene has CDR1 SGHRS and CDR2 YFSETQ. The CDR3 has 13 amino acids.

This clonotype was detected a few times. This chain connects TRBV28 to TRBJ2-2; 9 bases agree with TRBD1. Germline V gene sequence: CDR1 MDHEN, CDR2 SYDVKM. The junction had 11 bases not matched to a gene; V was cut back by 6 bases and J by 9 bases. This CDR3 comprises 15 residues. CDR3 residues: CASRPQTGGFRELFF. CDR3 DNA: TGTGCCAGCAGACCACAGACAGGGGGATTTCGGGAGCTGTTTTTT.

The CDR3 DNA is TGTGCCAGCAGCTTAGGACAGGGCGAGTACTTC. Translated, it gives CASSLGQGEYF. This chain connects TRBV5-4 to TRBJ2-7, with TRBD1 matching 8 bases. The trim removed 2 bases at V and 11 bases at J, leaving 3 bases unmatched. Looked up from germline, CDR1 is SGHNT and CDR2 is YYREEE (reference sequence). This CDR3 region has 11 residues.

The V and J genes are TRBV5-6 and TRBJ2-7, with TRBD2 identical over 7 bases. The CDR3 runs to 15 residues. Germline CDR1 reads SGHDT; CDR2 reads YYEEEE. After removal of 3 bases from V and 2 bases from J, the junction contained 8 bases not matched to a gene. The CDR3 nucleotides read TGTGCCAGCAGCTCTCTAGCGGAGGCGGCCTACGAGCAGTACTTC. It translates to CASSSLAEAAYEQYF.

At least ten counts were recorded for this clonotype. The genes are TRBV4-3 and TRBJ2-7; TRBD2 aligns across 8 bases. This CDR3 region has 16 residues. Germline V gene data show CDR1 as LGHNA and CDR2 as YSLEER. With V trimmed by 5 bases and J by 3 bases, 12 bases remained unmatched. In DNA, the CDR3 is TGCGCCAGCAGCTTAGATGGGGCTAGCGGGCGCTACGAGCAGTACTTC. Its translation is CASSLDGASGRYEQYF.

This clonotype was detected only a few times. CDR3 region: CASSLEGHRGTGELFF. The CDR3 nucleotides read TGTGCCAGCAGCCTCGAGGGTCACCGGGGTACCGGGGAGCTGTTTTTT. The chain recombines TRBV11-2 with TRBJ2-2; D is perhaps TRBD2 (5 bases). Trimming removed 5 bases from V and 5 bases from J, with 18 bases in between. In germline, CDR1 is SGHAT, CDR2 FQNNGV. CDR3 length: 16 residues.

This clonotype was seen more than once but under ten times. For the CDR3, the DNA is TGCGCCAGCAGCTTGGAAGGGAGGCGAAATGAGCAGTTCTTC. Its protein is CASSLEGRRNEQFF. The chain employs TRBV5-1 and TRBJ2-1; D is perhaps TRBD2 (6 bases). CDR1 SGHRS and CDR2 YFSETQ come from the germline V gene. Trimming left V 0 bases short and J 7 bases short, with 11 bases between. The CDR3 is 14 amino acids.

This clonotype was counted many times. This rearrangement joins TRBV29-1 to TRBJ2-1; 8 bases match TRBD1. The length of the CDR3 is 18 residues. Trimming removed 1 base from V and 9 bases from J; junction bases left unmatched: 20. Per the germline V gene, CDR1 is SQVTM and CDR2 is ANQGSEA. The CDR3 nucleotides read TGCAGCGTTGAAGGCCTAAACGGACAGGGAGGTGGGTTAGGTGAGCAGTTCTTC. Its translation: CSVEGLNGQGGGLGEQFF.

The chain combines TRBV13 with TRBJ2-7; the match to TRBD2 covers 7 bases. The CDR3 is made up of 16 amino acids. CDR1 is PRHDT, CDR2 FYEKMQ, per germline (reference sequence). Trimming cost V 0 bases and J 4 bases; bases outside gene matches: 9. In DNA form, the CDR3 reads TGTGCCAGCAGCTTAGGGTCGCTAGCGGTATCGTACGAGCAGTACTTC. This gives the protein CASSLGSLAVSYEQYF.

V usage is TRBV18 and J usage is TRBJ2-1, with no clear D. The germline V gene encodes CDR1 KGHSH and CDR2 LQKENI. The CDR3 is 15 amino acids. The V end was cut by 2 bases, the J end by 4 bases, with 12 bases between. CDR3: CASSPGRFGYNEQFF. For the CDR3, the DNA is TGTGCCAGCTCACCAGGACGGTTTGGGTACAATGAGCAGTTCTTC.

V usage is TRBV11-2 and J usage is TRBJ2-4; D ambiguous. V was pared by 1 base and J by 0 bases, with 10 bases between. This CDR3 comprises 16 residues. From germline, CDR1 is SGHAT and CDR2 FQNNGV. CDR3 residues: CASSLGTGLAKNIQYF. DNA for the CDR3: TGTGCCAGCAGCTTAGGAACGGGTCTAGCCAAAAACATTCAGTACTTC.

The chain has TRBV7-8 and TRBJ1-3; D might be TRBD1 (5 bases). Per germline, CDR1 SGHVS and CDR2 FQNEAQ. This CDR3 spans 16 amino acids. With 10 bases removed from V and 0 bases from J, the gap between germline ends came to 19 bases. CDR3 loop: CAMGPRILFSGNTIYF. CDR3 in DNA: TGTGCCATGGGACCCAGGATCCTCTTCTCTGGAAACACCATATATTTT. The variable domain in full, with the rest retrieved from reference TRBV7-8 and TRBJ1-3, is GAGVSQSPRYKVAKRGQDVALRCDPISGHVSLFWYQQALGQGPEFLTYFQNEAQLDKSGLPSDRFFAERPEGSVSTLKIQRTQQEDSAVYLCAMGPRILFSGNTIYFGEGSWLTVV.

The chain joins TRBV5-4 to TRBJ2-5; D may be TRBD2 (5 bases). CDR1 is SGHNT and CDR2 is YYREEE in the germline V gene (reference sequence). With 4 bases removed from V and 3 bases from J, the gap between germline ends came to 10 bases. CDR3 size: 13 residues. The CDR3 loop reads CASSQRTEETQYF. CDR3 nucleotides: TGTGCCAGCAGCCAGCGGACTGAAGAGACCCAGTACTTC.

This clonotype was counted at least ten times. The chain employs TRBV3-1 and TRBJ2-7; D gene ambiguous. V lost 1 base and J 6 bases, leaving 7 bases between the germline ends. Germline-derived CDR1 and CDR2 are LGHDT and YNNKEL (reference sequence). There are 12 residues in the CDR3. The CDR3 sequence: CASSQGRSEQYF. The CDR3, as DNA: TGTGCCAGCAGCCAAGGCCGTTCCGAGCAGTACTTC.

This clonotype was recorded many times. The rearrangement joins TRBV18 to TRBJ2-1; maybe TRBD2 (5 bases). Trimming removed 3 bases at V and 0 bases at J, with 12 bases between. The CDR3 totals 16 residues. Per germline, CDR1 KGHSH and CDR2 LQKENI. CDR3 sequence: CASSPVAGRSYNEQFF. CDR3 DNA: TGTGCCAGCTCACCGGTTGCGGGTCGCTCCTACAATGAGCAGTTCTTC.

The rearrangement uses TRBV20-1 and TRBJ2-4; D gene ambiguous. The CDR3 length is 12 residues. Germline lookup yields CDR1 DFQATT and CDR2 SNEGSKA (reference sequence). The germline V and J ends were trimmed by 6 bases and 7 bases, with 13 bases remaining between them. CDR3 amino acids: CSASIADNIQYF. The CDR3 region has the DNA TGCAGTGCGTCGATTGCCGATAACATTCAGTACTTC.

As regards this clonotype: This sequence may be a read error, since a much larger clone differs from it by one base. The chain joins TRBV12-3 or TRBV12-4 to TRBJ2-5; 11 bases agree with TRBD2. The J segment lost 3 bases and the V segment lost 10 bases, leaving 13 bases of the junction unmatched. The CDR3 spans 16 residues. The chain's CDR3 is CAIIHGPGLAEETQYF. The CDR3 DNA reads TGTGCCATCATTCACGGGCCGGGACTAGCGGAAGAGACCCAGTACTTC.

Only a few counts were recorded for this clonotype. The rearrangement uses TRBV20-1 and TRBJ1-2, with no clear D. V lost 6 bases, J lost 4 bases, and 15 bases lay in between. The CDR3 covers 13 residues. The germline gives CDR1 DFQATT, CDR2 SNEGSKA (reference sequence). The CDR3 loop reads CSALPTGGYGYTF. The CDR3 region has the DNA TGCAGTGCACTCCCCACGGGCGGCTATGGCTACACCTTC.

In its sample, this clonotype was seen many times. V and J are TRBV30 and TRBJ2-4; tentatively, D is TRBD1 (5 bases). V was pared by 3 bases and J by 6 bases, with 12 bases between. The CDR3 totals 13 residues. Per the germline V gene, CDR1 is GTSNPN and CDR2 is SVGIG (reference sequence). The CDR3 region is CAWRSGKTNIQYF. The CDR3 DNA follows: TGTGCCTGGAGGTCAGGGAAAACAAACATTCAGTACTTC.

In this sample, this clonotype turned up a few times. J is TRBJ2-5 and V is TRBV21-1; the DNA was not used to check the table's D call, TRBD2. TRBV21-1 counts as a pseudogene. The CDR3 is made up of 13 amino acids. This chain's CDR3 is CASLAGSNGTQYF. CDR3 bases: TGTGCCAGTCTAGCGGGGTCCAACGGGACCCAGTACTTC.